The entry that follows covers one TCR beta chain sequence. The data were obtained in a study of blood T cell repertoires in COVID-19. Looking at the study overall: There were acute and convalescent COVID-19 samples, and they came from the United States, Italy and Spain. Sample material is recorded as cDNA or gDNA derived from T cells, B-cell-depleted T cells, or PBMCs.

Authors' analysis steps: Scientists estimated how many nucleated cells there were by amplifying reference gene primers. Here immunoSEQ multiplex PCR was the method, and the copy in TCRdb shows in-frame clones only, minus some. Clone size and the V and J calls come from that table; the DNA yielded D and trimming. Among under 200,000 clones listed, around 90% were seen once. The CDR3 has 14 residues. V gave up 1 base and J gave up 9 bases, with 13 bases separating them. The germline V gene has CDR1 LGHDT and CDR2 YNNKEL (reference sequence). Sequencing input: peripheral blood. The clonotype comes from a man aged 55 to 70 with active or convalescent COVID-19. The chain carries TRBV3-1 (or the pseudogene TRBV3-2) and TRBJ2-1; D uncertain. The CDR3 reads CASSQAGLTGEQFF. CDR3 DNA sequence: TGTGCCAGCAGCCAAGCCGGGTTGACGGGTGAGCAGTTCTTC.